This T cell receptor beta chain was identified during a study of T cells in Graves' hyperthyroidism and ophthalmopathy. Progressors' blood was drawn at hyperthyroidism diagnosis, before ophthalmopathy symptoms. TCR beta CDR3 regions were amplified from RNA. HTBI primers drove first-round RT-PCR of the TCR CDR3. TCRdb itself ran the multiplex PCR reads through MiXCR, one entry per CDR3 protein. Altogether 370,000 or so distinct CDR3 sequences are present, about 13% being singletons, with the ten largest covering roughly 20%. Germline lookup yields CDR1 KGHSH and CDR2 LQKENI. The CDR3 has 14 residues. Trimming stripped 4 bases from V and 0 bases from J, with 4 bases between.

The chain links TRBV18 to TRBJ2-6; D not resolved. This clonotype was obtained from a man in his thirties or forties with Graves' hyperthyroidism that later progressed to Graves' ophthalmopathy. The specimen sequenced was blood. The CDR3 DNA reads as TGTGCCAGCTCACGGGCCTCTGGGGCCAACGTCCTGACTTTC. Amino acid sequence: CASSRASGANVLTF.